The present entry profiles one T cell receptor (beta chain) with its context. Antigen unknown. Thyroid ultrasound and orbital computed tomography, with clinical symptoms and serum thyroxine and TRAb, informed diagnoses. Trimming stripped 4 bases from V and 0 bases from J, with 19 bases between. This CDR3 spans 17 amino acids. Germline V gene data show CDR1 as MGHRA and CDR2 as YSYEKL. The sample originates from a study of T cells in Graves' hyperthyroidism and ophthalmopathy. Study findings and constraints: The majority of expanded thyroid clonotypes above 0.001 also appeared in blood. Ophthalmopathy was distinguished from stable hyperthyroidism by 13 V-J signatures. Median prediction lead before ophthalmopathy onset was about 6.5 months with the model.

RNA transcripts gave rise to amplified TCR beta CDR3 regions. The HTBI primer set served for first-round RT-PCR of the TCR CDR3. Each CDR3 protein is one row after TCRdb ran MiXCR on the multiplex PCR reads. The top ten hold about 34% of the sample, which has about 640,000 distinct CDR3 sequences, under 25% seen once. Sequencing input: blood. This sequence was found in a young man with Graves' ophthalmopathy. The chain uses TRBV4-1 and TRBJ2-7; possibly TRBD1 for D (6 bases). The CDR3 bases are TGCGCCAGCAGCCGGGAAGGGGGAATGAGGAGCTCCTACGAGCAGTACTTC. The encoded protein is CASSREGGMRSSYEQYF.